This is a list of T cell receptor beta chains from one sample in a study of Graves' ophthalmopathy and Graves' hyperthyroidism. TCRdb reprocessed the multiplex PCR reads via MiXCR and lists one record per CDR3 protein. Of about 500,000 distinct CDR3 sequences listed, 35% to 40% are singletons. Sample: peripheral blood or thyroid tissue (not recorded which). All receptors derive from an adult man with Graves' hyperthyroidism. The CDR3 runs from the conserved cysteine through the conserved F or W. The order of the fields is J gene, V gene, D gene, clone size, CDR3 protein, CDR3 DNA. D genes are given only for firm matches. Clone size is stated in some rows and not others, as once, few, many or a class when expanded.

TRBJ2-1 | TRBV29-1 | TRBD2 | - | CSVGREPNYNEQFF | TGCAGCGTTGGGCGGGAGCCGAACTACAATGAGCAGTTCTTC
TRBJ1-1 | TRBV5-1 | TRBD1 | many | CASAGDSAEAFF | TGCGCCAGCGCGGGGGACAGCGCTGAAGCTTTCTTT
TRBJ2-7 | TRBV7-2 | - | many | CASSHPLSAEQYF | TGTGCCAGCAGCCACCCACTTAGCGCCGAGCAGTACTTC
TRBJ2-2 | TRBV15 | - | - | CATSRNTGFGSTGELFF | TGTGCCACCAGCAGGAACACAGGGTTCGGGAGCACCGGGGAGCTGTTTTTT
TRBJ2-3 | TRBV15 | - | - | CATSISILQMDTQYF | TGTGCCACCAGCATCAGTATTCTTCAGATGGATACGCAGTATTTT
TRBJ1-5 | TRBV24-1 | - | many | CATSDDSNQPQHF | TGTGCCACCAGTGATGACAGCAATCAGCCCCAGCATTTT
TRBJ2-5 | TRBV20-1 | TRBD2 | - | CSASNPSGEETQYF | TGCAGTGCTAGTAATCCTAGCGGGGAAGAGACCCAGTACTTC
TRBJ1-5 | TRBV12-3/TRBV12-4 | - | many | CASRTGRGNQPQHF | TGTGCCAGCAGAACAGGGAGGGGCAATCAGCCCCAGCATTTT
TRBJ2-7 | TRBV5-1 | TRBD2 | few | CASSLEAPSGRATYEQYF | TGCGCCAGCAGCTTGGAAGCCCCTAGCGGGAGGGCTACCTACGAGCAGTACTTC
TRBJ1-5 | TRBV25-1 | TRBD1 | many | CARKDRRYQTRPQHF | TGTGCCAGAAAGGACAGGCGCTATCAAACACGGCCCCAGCATTTT
TRBJ2-7 | TRBV3-1 | - | few | CASSQDIRGYRSYEQYF | TGTGCCAGCAGCCAAGATATCAGGGGATATAGGAGCTACGAGCAGTACTTC
TRBJ2-3 | TRBV4-1 | TRBD1 | - | CASSQSQTGITDTQYF | TGCGCCAGCAGCCAATCTCAGACAGGGATCACAGATACGCAGTATTTT
TRBJ2-2 | TRBV7-2 | TRBD1 | - | CASSSRTGGLFF | TGTGCCAGCAGCTCCAGGACAGGGGGGCTGTTTTTT
TRBJ1-1 | TRBV10-3 | - | - | CAISEQGSNTEAFF | TGTGCCATCAGTGAGCAGGGGTCGAACACTGAAGCTTTCTTT
TRBJ2-5 | TRBV15 | TRBD2 | many | CATSFTSGGGQETQYF | TGTGCCACCAGCTTTACTAGCGGGGGGGGACAAGAGACCCAGTACTTC
TRBJ1-1 | TRBV20-1 | - | - | CSLSTSNTEAFF | TGCAGTTTATCCACCTCGAACACTGAAGCTTTCTTT
TRBJ2-2 | TRBV7-9 | - | many | CASRHKDVTYTGELFF | TGTGCCAGCAGGCACAAGGACGTAACTTACACCGGGGAGCTGTTTTTT
TRBJ1-2 | TRBV9 | TRBD1 | once | CASNRPGQGIYGYTF | TGTGCCAGCAACCGACCGGGACAGGGGATCTATGGCTACACCTTC
TRBJ1-1 | TRBV2 | - | - | CASSWDGGGTEAFF | TGTGCCAGCAGCTGGGACGGCGGAGGGACTGAAGCTTTCTTT
TRBJ1-4 | TRBV12-3/TRBV12-4 | - | - | CASRSKGPLKLFF | TGTGCCAGCAGGTCAAAGGGACCCTTAAAACTGTTTTTT
TRBJ2-3 | TRBV9 | TRBD2 | many | CASSPGLASSTDTQYF | TGTGCCAGCAGCCCCGGACTAGCGTCCAGCACAGATACGCAGTATTTT
TRBJ1-6 | TRBV20-1 | - | many | CSARFTTFLHF | TGCAGTGCTAGGTTTACGACATTCCTCCACTTT
TRBJ2-5 | TRBV2 | - | - | CASSLRGDETQYF | TGTGCCAGCAGCCTCAGGGGGGATGAGACCCAGTACTTC
TRBJ2-2 | TRBV12-3/TRBV12-4 | - | many | CASSPTRVRGELFF | TGTGCCAGCAGCCCTACTAGGGTGCGCGGGGAGCTGTTTTTT
TRBJ2-5 | TRBV20-1 | TRBD2 | many | CSAAGTSGQETQYF | TGCAGTGCGGCCGGGACTAGCGGACAAGAGACCCAGTACTTC
TRBJ2-7 | TRBV10-3 | - | once | CAISESGNYEQYF | TGTGCCATCAGTGAGTCAGGGAATTACGAGCAGTACTTC
TRBJ2-3 | TRBV24-1 | - | few | CATSSRDTQYF | TGTGCCACCTCCTCGAGAGATACGCAGTATTTT